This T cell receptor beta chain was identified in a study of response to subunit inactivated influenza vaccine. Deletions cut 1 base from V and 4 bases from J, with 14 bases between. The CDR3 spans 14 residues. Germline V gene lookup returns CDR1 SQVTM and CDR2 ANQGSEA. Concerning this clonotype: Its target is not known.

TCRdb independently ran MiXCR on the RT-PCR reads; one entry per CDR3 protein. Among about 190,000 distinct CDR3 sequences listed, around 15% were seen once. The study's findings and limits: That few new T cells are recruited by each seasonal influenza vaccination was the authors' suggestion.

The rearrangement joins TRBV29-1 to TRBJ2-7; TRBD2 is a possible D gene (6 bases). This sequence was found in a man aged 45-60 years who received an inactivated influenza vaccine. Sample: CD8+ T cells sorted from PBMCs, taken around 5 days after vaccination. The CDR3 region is CSVEVSGQGYEQYF. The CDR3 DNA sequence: TGCAGCGTTGAAGTTAGCGGCCAGGGATACGAGCAGTACTTC.